Presented here are 29 T cell receptor beta chains from one specimen sequenced in a study of T cells expressing NK-cell markers. Each CDR3 protein gets one entry in TCRdb, which reprocessed the 5' RACE reads and gives no DNA. Its table records 400,000 or so distinct CDR3 sequences. The specimen was blood T cells: a sorted CD56 or NKG2C T cell subset, CD4+ or CD8+ T cells, or bulk PBMC T cells (not recorded which). The receptors come from a woman aged 45-59 years in good health.

The V call is TRBV10-2, the J call TRBJ2-3; TCRdb lists TRBD1, though no DNA is available to test this call. The CDR3 is made up of 11 amino acids. CDR1 and CDR2 from the germline V gene are WSHSY and SAAADI. The CDR3 here is CASLEGSEQYF.

This chain joins TRBV6-5 and TRBJ2-5. The CDR3 contains 17 residues. The germline V gene has CDR1 MNHEY and CDR2 SVGAGI. CDR3 in amino acids: CASSQTQSLLGKETQYF.

This rearrangement joins TRBV3-1 to TRBJ2-1; the D call from TCRdb, TRBD2, cannot be confirmed without DNA. CDR1 and CDR2 from the germline V gene are LGHDT and YNNKEL (reference sequence). The CDR3 spans 16 residues. CDR3 amino acids: CASSQGPTGGRDEQFF.

The V gene is TRBV10-2, the J gene TRBJ2-3; TCRdb proposes TRBD1, but this gene call is untestable without DNA. The CDR3 totals 14 residues. From germline, CDR1 is WSHSY and CDR2 SAAADI. The CDR3 protein is CASSVAHDRNTQYF.

This sequence joins TRBV4-1 and TRBJ1-2; no DNA is available, so the TRBD1 call from TCRdb remains unchecked. This CDR3 spans 16 amino acids. The germline V gene has CDR1 MGHRA and CDR2 YSYEKL. CDR3 sequence reads: CASSHLTGAANYGYTF.

This chain uses TRBV29-1 with TRBJ2-1; TCRdb picks TRBD2, but there is no DNA to check that call. The CDR3 totals 12 residues. From germline, CDR1 is SQVTM and CDR2 ANQGSEA. The CDR3: CSVVGGSTEQFF.

This sequence joins TRBV14 and TRBJ1-1. CDR3 length: 14 residues. The V gene's germline CDR1 is SGHDN and CDR2 FVKESK. This CDR3 is CASSQDSFGTEAFF.

V usage is TRBV4-1 and J usage is TRBJ1-2; TCRdb designates TRBD1, a call that cannot be tested without DNA. This CDR3 spans 15 amino acids. Germline V lookup: CDR1 MGHRA, CDR2 YSYEKL. The chain's CDR3 is CASSQGQGAAYGYTF.

The chain links TRBV12-3 or TRBV12-4 to TRBJ1-1; TCRdb names TRBD1, which stays unverified in the absence of DNA. The CDR3 is made up of 12 amino acids. This CDR3 reads CASRTGTQEAFF.

The chain recombines TRBV19 with TRBJ1-1. Germline CDR1 reads LNHDA; CDR2 reads SQIVND (reference sequence). The CDR3 is made up of 13 amino acids. CDR3 sequence: CASSAAGIPEAFF.

This rearrangement joins TRBV24-1 to TRBJ2-7; TCRdb gives TRBD2 as the D gene, but with no DNA this cannot be confirmed. CDR3 length: 14 residues. Looked up from germline, CDR1 is KGHDR and CDR2 is SFDVKD. The CDR3 sequence: CATSGGTSGYEQYF.

The genes are TRBV5-1 and TRBJ2-5; TCRdb reports TRBD2, a call that lacks DNA to check it against. Germline CDR1 reads SGHRS; CDR2 reads YFSETQ. CDR3 length: 15 residues. CDR3 sequence reads: CASSVLAGAEETQYF.

This sequence joins TRBV24-1 and TRBJ2-2; TCRdb gives TRBD2 as the D gene, but with no DNA this cannot be confirmed. Germline V lookup: CDR1 KGHDR, CDR2 SFDVKD. The CDR3 length is 15 residues. This CDR3 reads CATSDLIEGTGELFF.

The rearrangement uses TRBV7-2 and TRBJ1-2. Germline lookup yields CDR1 SGHTA and CDR2 FQGNSA. CDR3 size: 13 residues. CDR3 amino acids: CASSLAGQYGYTF. Complete variable domain (other parts from reference TRBV7-2 and TRBJ1-2): GAGVSQSPSNKVTEKGKDVELRCDPISGHTALYWYRQSLGQGLEFLIYFQGNSAPDKSGLPSDRFSAERTGGSVSTLTIQRTQQEDSAVYLCASSLAGQYGYTFGSGTRLTVV.

The chain links TRBV20-1 to TRBJ2-1; TCRdb indicates TRBD2, and absent DNA this call remains unverified. In germline, CDR1 is DFQATT, CDR2 SNEGSKA (reference sequence). The CDR3 has 15 amino acids. CDR3 region: CSARNPGLPYNEQFF.

This chain uses TRBV5-1 with TRBJ1-2; TCRdb's D call of TRBD1 is untestable without DNA. Germline loops: CDR1 SGHRS, CDR2 YFSETQ. The CDR3 loop spans 18 amino acids. The CDR3 spells CASSLRSRVAGLFGGYTF.

The V and J genes are TRBV20-1 and TRBJ2-1; the D gene TCRdb calls, TRBD2, cannot be checked with no DNA. This CDR3 is 17 amino acids long. Germline V lookup: CDR1 DFQATT, CDR2 SNEGSKA (reference sequence). CDR3 protein: CSARGRLAGGGLHEQFF.

This CDR3 reads CASSQDELAGSNEQFF. This sequence joins TRBV4-2 and TRBJ2-1; the D call of TRBD2 rests on TCRdb alone, since no DNA is present to check it. The CDR3 has 16 amino acids. Germline V gives CDR1 LGHNA, CDR2 YNFKEQ.

The V gene is TRBV2, the J gene TRBJ1-2. The CDR3 runs to 14 residues. Germline CDR1 SNHLY, CDR2 FYNNEI. CDR3: CASRRLGNPYGYTF.

This chain uses TRBV7-9 with TRBJ2-1; TCRdb's D gene call, TRBD1, goes unchecked for lack of DNA. CDR1 is SEHNR and CDR2 is FQNEAQ in the germline V gene (reference sequence). This CDR3 is 16 amino acids long. CDR3 protein: CASSGPTGGSYNEQFF.

The chain has TRBV5-5 and TRBJ2-3; absent DNA, TCRdb's TRBD2 call cannot be checked. This CDR3 is 15 amino acids long. Germline values: CDR1 SGHKS, CDR2 YYEKEE (reference sequence). CDR3 loop: CASSFSSGLTDTQYF.

The rearrangement joins TRBV20-1 to TRBJ2-1; no DNA is available, so the TRBD2 call from TCRdb remains unchecked. CDR3 length: 13 amino acids. Germline-derived CDR1 and CDR2 are DFQATT and SNEGSKA (reference sequence). CDR3: CSARESASWEQFF.

The chain couples TRBV5-4 to TRBJ2-1; TCRdb's D call of TRBD2 is untestable without DNA. Per germline, CDR1 SGHNT and CDR2 YYREEE (reference sequence). The CDR3 runs to 15 residues. The CDR3 region is CASSPPRTGVYEQFF. The full variable domain, completed using reference TRBV5-4 and TRBJ2-1, is ETGVTQSPTHLIKTRGQQVTLRCSSQSGHNTVSWYQQALGQGPQFIFQYYREEENGRGNFPPRFSGLQFPNYSSELNVNALELDDSALYLCASSPPRTGVYEQFFGPGTRLTVL.

The rearrangement links TRBV5-4 to TRBJ1-2. Germline CDR1 SGHNT, CDR2 YYREEE (reference sequence). The CDR3 consists of 13 residues. CDR3: CASSTGRMYGYTF.

This rearrangement joins TRBV7-9 to TRBJ2-4; the TCRdb call, TRBD2, lacks DNA for checking. Germline V gene lookup returns CDR1 SEHNR and CDR2 FQNEAQ (reference sequence). There are 14 residues in the CDR3. The CDR3 reads CASSSLVVKNIQYF.

This chain joins TRBV7-8 and TRBJ1-2; TCRdb lists TRBD1, though no DNA is available to test this call. The CDR3 has 14 amino acids. Germline CDR1 is SGHVS and CDR2 is FQNEAQ. The chain's CDR3 is CASSETTGLRGYTF. The full variable domain, its missing parts supplied by reference TRBV7-8 and TRBJ1-2, is GAGVSQSPRYKVAKRGQDVALRCDPISGHVSLFWYQQALGQGPEFLTYFQNEAQLDKSGLPSDRFFAERPEGSVSTLKIQRTQQEDSAVYLCASSETTGLRGYTFGSGTRLTVV.

The V call is TRBV5-1, the J call TRBJ2-7; TCRdb outputs TRBD2, but without DNA this stays unchecked. Germline CDR1 is SGHRS and CDR2 is YFSETQ. The CDR3 is 18 amino acids. This CDR3 is CASSFGLAGGLFSYEQYF.

The chain employs TRBV5-6 and TRBJ1-1; checking the TCRdb D call of TRBD1 is not possible without DNA. From germline, CDR1 is SGHDT and CDR2 YYEEEE. The length of the CDR3 is 15 residues. This CDR3 is CASSPPQGRSTEAFF.

The V and J genes are TRBV11-2 and TRBJ2-1; TCRdb outputs TRBD1, but without DNA this stays unchecked. This CDR3 comprises 17 residues. Germline CDR1 SGHAT, CDR2 FQNNGV. CDR3 residues: CASSLNLGQGVDNEQFF.